Presented here are 14 T cell receptor beta chains from one specimen sequenced in a study of shared clonotypes between healthy human individuals. Sequencing used immunoSEQ multiplex PCR; TCRdb keeps in-frame clones, though not all of them. This table has 2 million to 2.5 million clones, nearly 97% appearing once. The sequenced sample consisted of naive CD4+ T cells sorted from blood. As for subset: CD45RA+ positively selected. The receptors derive from a man between 18 and 29 years old in good health.

The chain is built from TRBV6-5 and TRBJ2-3, with 9 bases fitting TRBD1. There are 15 residues in the CDR3. Germline V lookup: CDR1 MNHEY, CDR2 SVGAGI. V lost 6 bases to trimming and J lost 5 bases; unmatched junction nucleotides: 9. The CDR3 sequence is CASSRDRGEIDTQYF. CDR3 DNA sequence: TGTGCCAGCAGCCGTGACAGGGGGGAGATAGATACGCAGTATTTT.

The rearrangement uses TRBV7-2 and TRBJ2-1; 10 positions agree with TRBD2. The V segment lost 2 bases and the J segment 3 bases; nucleotides outside the gene matches: 13. Germline CDR1 is SGHTA and CDR2 is FQGNSA. The CDR3 sequence is 19 residues long. CDR3 sequence reads: CASSLTSGVGPGGYNEQFF. The CDR3 nucleotides read TGTGCCAGCAGCTTAACTAGCGGGGTAGGGCCAGGGGGCTACAATGAGCAGTTCTTC.

The CDR3 loop reads CASSLGQVNSGANVLTF. Written as DNA, the CDR3 is TGCGCCAGCAGCTTGGGGCAGGTAAATTCTGGGGCCAACGTCCTGACTTTC. The chain links TRBV5-1 to TRBJ2-6; D unresolved. Trimming removed 0 bases at V and 1 base at J, with 11 bases between. Germline V lookup: CDR1 SGHRS, CDR2 YFSETQ. The CDR3 covers 17 residues.

This chain joins TRBV5-1 and TRBJ1-2, with 11 bases aligning to TRBD1. The V gene end was trimmed by 4 bases and the J gene end by 0 bases; junction bases not matched to a gene: 2. The germline CDR1 and CDR2 sequences are SGHRS and YFSETQ. CDR3 length: 15 amino acids. The CDR3 reads CASSRTGGTNYGYTF. The CDR3 DNA is TGCGCCAGCAGCAGGACAGGGGGCACTAACTATGGCTACACCTTC.

V and J are TRBV2 and TRBJ1-5, with 7 bases identical to TRBD1. There are 13 residues in the CDR3. Trimming took 5 bases from V and 7 from J; bases not matched to a gene: 5. In germline, CDR1 is SNHLY, CDR2 FYNNEI. CDR3 in amino acids: CASSTGDRQPQHF. The CDR3 nucleotides read TGTGCCAGCAGTACAGGGGATAGACAGCCCCAGCATTTT.

This chain uses TRBV9 with TRBJ2-5; D ambiguous. V lost 4 bases and J lost 6, with 7 bases in between. CDR3 length equals 11 residues. The germline gives CDR1 SGDLS, CDR2 YYNGEE. DNA for the CDR3: TGTGCCAGCAGCCAGACCCAGACCCAGTACTTC. The encoded protein is CASSQTQTQYF.

The rearrangement joins TRBV28 to TRBJ1-2; 8 bases line up with TRBD1. CDR1 and CDR2 (germline): MDHEN, SYDVKM. V lost 7 bases and J lost 6; bases outside the gene matches: 4. This CDR3 comprises 12 residues. In nucleotides, the CDR3 is TGTGCCAGCAAATTGGACAGGGATGGCTACACCTTC. As protein: CASKLDRDGYTF.

This clone was counted a single time. V and J are TRBV2 and TRBJ2-1, with TRBD2 matching over 8 bases. The CDR3 sequence is 15 residues long. V dropped 1 base and J dropped 8; count of bases not matched to a gene: 7. Germline assignment: CDR1 SNHLY and CDR2 FYNNEI. CDR3 DNA sequence: TGTGCCAGCAGTGAAGGGGCGGGGGGCCTTTATGAGCAGTTCTTC. It codes for CASSEGAGGLYEQFF.

Comment on this clone: The sample has other DNA sequences that encode this CDR3 too. The chain carries TRBV6-1 and TRBJ1-5, with D maybe TRBD1 (5 bases). V was cut by 5 bases and J by 4 bases, with 9 bases left in between. Per the germline V gene, CDR1 is MNHNS and CDR2 is SASEGT. The CDR3 spans 13 residues. The CDR3 region has the DNA TGTGCCAGCAGTCAGGGCGGGAATCAGCCCCAGCATTTT. The encoded protein is CASSQGGNQPQHF.

This clone was picked up one time. The V call is TRBV5-1, the J call TRBJ2-7; 9 nucleotides match TRBD2. V dropped 2 bases and J dropped 1; count of bases not matched to a gene: 7. This CDR3 is 16 amino acids long. Germline values: CDR1 SGHRS, CDR2 YFSETQ. The CDR3 coding sequence is TGCGCCAGCAGCTTTGGGTCTAGCGGGAATTCCTACGAGCAGTACTTC. This codes for CASSFGSSGNSYEQYF. Full variable domain (rest looked up from reference TRBV5-1 and TRBJ2-7): KAGVTQTPRYLIKTRGQQVTLSCSPISGHRSVSWYQQTPGQGLQFLFEYFSETQRNKGNFPGRFSGRQFSNSRSEMNVSTLELGDSALYLCASSFGSSGNSYEQYFGPGTRLTVT.

The V gene is TRBV10-2, the J gene TRBJ1-2; weak D call: TRBD1 (6 bases). CDR1 is WSHSY and CDR2 is SAAADI in the germline V gene. This CDR3 spans 13 amino acids. Trimming removed 6 bases from V and 2 bases from J, with 10 bases in between. CDR3 DNA sequence: TGCGCCAGCAGCCTAGGACAGAACTATGGCTACACCTTC. Protein sequence: CASSLGQNYGYTF.

The genes are TRBV28 and TRBJ1-1; D gene unclear. CDR3 length: 16 residues. Trimming removed 2 bases from V and 2 bases from J, with 15 bases in between. Per the germline V gene, CDR1 is MDHEN and CDR2 is SYDVKM. The CDR3 region is CASSLLTVFGNTEAFF. Written as DNA, the CDR3 is TGTGCCAGCAGTTTACTTACAGTCTTTGGAAACACTGAAGCTTTCTTT.

This chain joins TRBV5-8 and TRBJ2-7; a possible D gene is TRBD2 (6 bases). The germline CDR1 and CDR2 sequences are SGHTS and YDEGEE. This CDR3 has 13 amino acids. The germline V and J ends were trimmed by 5 bases and 5 bases, with 14 bases remaining between them. The CDR3 region has the DNA TGTGCCAGCAGAGGTGCGGGGAGCCACGAGCAGTACTTC. Its protein product is CASRGAGSHEQYF.

In nucleotides, the CDR3 is TGTGCCAGCAGCGTACCTGCCTATGGCTACACCTTC. Translation: CASSVPAYGYTF. This chain joins TRBV9 and TRBJ1-2; D is uncertain. Germline values: CDR1 SGDLS, CDR2 YYNGEE. The CDR3 spans 12 residues. V gave up 1 base and J gave up 4 bases, with 5 bases separating them.